This entry lists 17 T cell receptor beta chains sequenced from one sample in a study of blood T cell repertoires in COVID-19. The protocol was immunoSEQ multiplex PCR, while the TCRdb copy is restricted to in-frame clones and leaves out a portion. The sample contains about 58,000 clones, roughly four fifths of which appear only once. Sequences were obtained from peripheral blood. The receptors originated from a man in his forties or fifties with COVID-19, enrolled during active disease.

The chain uses TRBV10-3 and TRBJ2-5; the D is unclear. This CDR3 has 13 amino acids. CDR1 ENHRY and CDR2 SYGVKD come from the germline V gene. Trimming left V 3 bases short and J 5 bases short, with 10 bases between. The CDR3 nucleotides read TGTGCCATCAGTGATAGTGCCATGGAGACCCAGTACTTC. Translating it yields CAISDSAMETQYF.

The chain combines TRBV19 with TRBJ2-1; 13 bases agree with TRBD2. CDR1 and CDR2 (germline): LNHDA, SQIVND (reference sequence). The CDR3 covers 17 residues. The V and J ends lost 5 bases and 5 bases, in that order; junction bases with no gene match: 9. This chain's CDR3 is CASSPFFGTSGNNEQFF. In nucleotides, the CDR3 is TGTGCCAGTAGTCCTTTCTTCGGGACTAGCGGGAACAATGAGCAGTTCTTC.

Only one count was recorded for this clone. The CDR3 bases are TGCGCCAGCAGCCAAGCGCGGGGGACAGGGGGAGATGAAGCTTTCTTT. Its protein product is CASSQARGTGGDEAFF. The chain carries TRBV4-3 and TRBJ1-1, with 11 bases identical to TRBD1. The CDR3 covers 16 residues. CDR1 and CDR2 (germline): LGHNA, YSLEER. Trimming took 1 base from V and 7 from J; bases not matched to a gene: 8.

This clone was recorded once. The chain carries TRBV5-4 and TRBJ2-1; D is possibly TRBD1 (7 bases). The CDR3 extends over 16 amino acids. Per germline, CDR1 SGHNT and CDR2 YYREEE (reference sequence). V was cut by 5 bases and J by 1 base, with 16 bases left in between. Written as DNA, the CDR3 is TGTGCCAGCAGACGGGACAGCGGGCCTTCCTACAATGAGCAGTTCTTC. It codes for CASRRDSGPSYNEQFF.

The rearrangement links TRBV5-1 to TRBJ2-1, with 7 bases that match TRBD1. Germline V gene lookup returns CDR1 SGHRS and CDR2 YFSETQ. The CDR3 consists of 13 residues. With V trimmed by 4 bases and J by 12 bases, 10 bases remained unmatched. DNA for the CDR3: TGCGCCAGCAGCCCGGTCACAGGGGCTTCGCAGTTCTTC. This translates into CASSPVTGASQFF.

The chain recombines TRBV4-1 with TRBJ1-5; TRBD1 might be the D (6 bases). Trimming shortened V by 1 base and J by 5 bases, and 9 bases separated the two germline ends. This CDR3 is 14 amino acids long. Germline V lookup: CDR1 MGHRA, CDR2 YSYEKL. The CDR3 DNA sequence: TGCGCCAGCAGCCAAGGGGGGCCAGATCAGCCCCAGCATTTT. Protein: CASSQGGPDQPQHF.

The V and J genes are TRBV25-1 and TRBJ2-1, with a possible D match to TRBD2 (6 bases). Between the trimmed V and J ends, which lost 2 bases and 0 bases, there was a span of 8 bases. The CDR3 spans 15 residues. Germline assignment: CDR1 MGHDK and CDR2 SYGVNS. DNA for the CDR3: TGTGCCAGCAGTGAACGGGGGAACTCCTACAATGAGCAGTTCTTC. Protein sequence: CASSERGNSYNEQFF.

CDR3 sequence: CASSQELGRSTDTQYF. CDR3 DNA sequence: TGCGCCAGCAGCCAAGAGCTGGGGAGGAGCACAGATACGCAGTATTTT. The rearrangement joins TRBV4-1 to TRBJ2-3, with a tentative D call TRBD2 (6 bases). Germline CDR1 MGHRA, CDR2 YSYEKL. The CDR3 is 16 residues long. Trimming left V 0 bases short and J 0 bases short, with 10 bases between.

The chain couples TRBV29-1 to TRBJ1-2, with TRBD1 matching 7 bases. CDR1 is SQVTM and CDR2 is ANQGSEA in the germline V gene. With V trimmed by 6 bases and J by 0 bases, 7 bases remained unmatched. The CDR3 length is 14 residues. This CDR3 is CSVVSGGTNYGYTF. The CDR3 DNA reads as TGCAGCGTGGTTTCAGGGGGTACTAACTATGGCTACACCTTC.

This rearrangement joins TRBV7-3 to TRBJ1-1; 8 nucleotides align to TRBD1. J gave up 0 bases and V 4 bases, and 10 bases lay outside the gene matches. The CDR3 is 17 amino acids. Per the germline V gene, CDR1 is SGHTA and CDR2 is FQGTGA. CDR3 sequence reads: CASSSTGGSPMNTEAFF. The CDR3 DNA is TGTGCCAGCAGCTCTACAGGGGGTTCCCCAATGAACACTGAAGCTTTCTTT.

The V gene is TRBV19, the J gene TRBJ2-1; 10 bases fit TRBD2. Germline lookup yields CDR1 LNHDA and CDR2 SQIVND (reference sequence). The length of the CDR3 is 20 residues. The V segment lost 6 bases and the J segment 0 bases; nucleotides outside the gene matches: 17. As DNA, the CDR3 is TGTGCCAGTAGCTTGCGCCCGGGACTAGCGCCCCTAGGCTCCTACAATGAGCAGTTCTTC. As protein: CASSLRPGLAPLGSYNEQFF.

The chain links TRBV15 to TRBJ2-2; 8 bases align to TRBD1. V shed 2 bases and J 4 bases; nucleotides not matched to a gene: 9. Germline V CDR1 and CDR2: LNHNV, YYDKDF (reference sequence). CDR3 length: 17 residues. CDR3 DNA: TGTGCCACCAGCAGATTAAAGGGACAGGCGACCACCGGGGAGCTGTTTTTT. Its protein product is CATSRLKGQATTGELFF.

The rearrangement links TRBV6-1 to TRBJ1-4; TRBD1 agrees at 10 bases. The CDR3 has 15 amino acids. Per the germline V gene, CDR1 is MNHNS and CDR2 is SASEGT. V shed 2 bases, J shed 7 bases, and the junction held 4 bases outside the gene matches. This CDR3 reads CASSERGTGVEKLFF. Written as DNA, the CDR3 is TGTGCCAGCAGTGAAAGGGGGACAGGGGTTGAAAAACTGTTTTTT.

About this clone itself: The junction shows a germline mismatch at one end, possibly a read error. The rearrangement joins TRBV19 to TRBJ1-5; D perhaps matches TRBD1 (6 bases). CDR1 is LNHDA and CDR2 is SQIVND in the germline V gene (reference sequence). CDR3 length: 15 amino acids. The CDR3 bases are TGTGCCAGTAGGATAGGGGGGCAGAGGATTCAGCCCCAGCATTTT. It translates to CASRIGGQRIQPQHF.

The V call is TRBV7-2, the J call TRBJ2-2; the match to TRBD2 covers 9 bases. Looked up from germline, CDR1 is SGHTA and CDR2 is FQGNSA. There are 17 residues in the CDR3. J gave up 1 base and V 1 base, and 4 bases lay outside the gene matches. This chain's CDR3 is CASSLGGLALNTGELFF. DNA for the CDR3: TGTGCCAGCAGCTTAGGGGGACTAGCACTGAACACCGGGGAGCTGTTTTTT.

The genes are TRBV7-2 and TRBJ2-5, with TRBD1 matching over 8 bases. The V segment lost 1 base and the J segment 5 bases; nucleotides outside the gene matches: 6. CDR1 SGHTA and CDR2 FQGNSA come from the germline V gene. The CDR3 sequence is 15 residues long. DNA for the CDR3: TGTGCCAGCAGCTTAGAAAGTGACAGGGGTGAGACCCAGTACTTC. Translated: CASSLESDRGETQYF.

The CDR3 DNA reads TGTGCCAGCAGCAAACAGGGATACGGCTACACCTTC. The encoded protein is CASSKQGYGYTF. The rearrangement joins TRBV9 to TRBJ1-2, with D maybe TRBD1 (6 bases). There are 12 residues in the CDR3. Trimming cost V 4 bases and J 8 bases, with 12 bases left between them. Germline assignment: CDR1 SGDLS and CDR2 YYNGEE.